Shown below are 10 T cell receptor beta chains from a single sample sequenced in a study of cytomegalovirus exposure and HLA in healthy donors. The PCR made use of 60 Vbeta and 13 Jbeta primers. Produced via immunoSEQ multiplex PCR; TCRdb's table is partial and in-frame only. The table shows 100,000 or so clones, with around 76% occurring only once. Sequencing input: PBMCs. These receptors were collected from a man aged 35-49 years in good health and CMV-seropositive.

CDR3 loop: CASSLESQGRREQFF. In DNA form, the CDR3 reads TGTGCCAGCAGCTTAGAGTCCCAGGGAAGGCGCGAGCAGTTCTTC. This chain links TRBV7-9 with TRBJ2-1; a possible D gene is TRBD1 (5 bases). The CDR3 contains 15 residues. Between the trimmed V and J ends, which lost 1 base and 10 bases, there was a span of 17 bases. Germline CDR1 and CDR2: SEHNR and FQNEAQ (reference sequence).

V gene TRBV5-1 combines with J gene TRBJ2-1, with 8 bases that match TRBD2. CDR3 size: 14 residues. The trim removed 3 bases at V and 3 bases at J, leaving 2 bases unmatched. Germline V gene sequence: CDR1 SGHRS, CDR2 YFSETQ. CDR3: CASSYSGIYNEQFF. CDR3 coding DNA: TGCGCCAGCAGCTATAGCGGGATCTACAATGAGCAGTTCTTC. Full variable domain (remainder filled in from reference TRBV5-1 and TRBJ2-1): KAGVTQTPRYLIKTRGQQVTLSCSPISGHRSVSWYQQTPGQGLQFLFEYFSETQRNKGNFPGRFSGRQFSNSRSEMNVSTLELGDSALYLCASSYSGIYNEQFFGPGTRLTVL.

The V gene is TRBV5-4, the J gene TRBJ2-5; 7 nucleotides align to TRBD2. This CDR3 is built from 15 residues. Germline V gives CDR1 SGHNT, CDR2 YYREEE (reference sequence). J was trimmed by 5 bases and V by 0 bases; bases with no gene match: 7. The CDR3 here is CASSLGGEGRETQYF. The CDR3 DNA reads TGTGCCAGCAGCTTGGGGGGGGAGGGTCGGGAGACCCAGTACTTC.

The genes are TRBV7-2 and TRBJ2-5; a weak D match, TRBD2 (5 bases). The J call may be incorrect, as the DNA end agrees better with TRBJ2-7. The CDR3 has 13 amino acids. Germline lookup yields CDR1 SGHTA and CDR2 FQGNSA. The CDR3 DNA reads TGTGCCAGCAGCTTGGGCCCGGCGGGCGAGCAGTACTTC. It specifies CASSLGPAGEQYF.

The chain has TRBV18 and TRBJ1-1; tentative D call: TRBD1 (5 bases). CDR3 size: 13 residues. From germline, CDR1 is KGHSH and CDR2 LQKENI. V was cut by 3 bases and J by 5 bases, with 10 bases left in between. The CDR3 sequence is CASSPEGLTEAFF. CDR3 nucleotide sequence: TGTGCCAGCTCACCGGAGGGGTTAACTGAAGCTTTCTTT.

The V and J genes are TRBV5-4 and TRBJ2-7; perhaps TRBD1 as D (5 bases). Germline values: CDR1 SGHNT, CDR2 YYREEE (reference sequence). The CDR3 length is 14 residues. Trimming took 0 bases from V and 2 from J, leaving 9 bases between them. As DNA, the CDR3 is TGTGCCAGCAGCTTGGAGGGGTTAGCCTACGAGCAGTACTTC. Amino acid sequence: CASSLEGLAYEQYF.

The chain is built from TRBV5-6 and TRBJ1-2; 8 bases fit TRBD1. In germline, CDR1 is SGHDT, CDR2 YYEEEE. The CDR3 is made up of 17 amino acids. V was pared by 1 base and J by 6 bases, with 14 bases of the junction left unmatched. The CDR3 region is CASSLLSGTGNRNGYTF. Here the CDR3 DNA reads TGTGCCAGCAGCTTGCTATCAGGGACAGGAAATCGGAATGGCTACACCTTC.

The chain uses TRBV19 and TRBJ2-7, with TRBD2 matching over 12 bases. The V gene end was trimmed by 3 bases and the J gene end by 4 bases; junction bases not matched to a gene: 4. CDR1 and CDR2 from the germline V gene are LNHDA and SQIVND (reference sequence). This CDR3 has 15 amino acids. DNA for the CDR3: TGTGCCAGTAGTATTAGGCTAGCGGGAGGGTACGAGCAGTACTTC. This translates into CASSIRLAGGYEQYF.

In this sample, this clone turned up a few times. The V gene is TRBV6-5, the J gene TRBJ2-1; the match to TRBD1 covers 9 bases. The CDR3 has 13 amino acids. Trimming cost V 5 bases and J 7 bases; bases outside gene matches: 3. Germline CDR1 MNHEY, CDR2 SVGAGI. The CDR3 DNA sequence: TGTGCCAGCAGTACCGGGACAGGGAATGAGCAGTTCTTC. Translation gives CASSTGTGNEQFF.

V gene TRBV7-9 combines with J gene TRBJ2-2; 10 bases are a match to TRBD2. The CDR3 runs to 16 residues. Germline V gives CDR1 SEHNR, CDR2 FQNEAQ (reference sequence). The V segment lost 7 bases and the J segment 5 bases; nucleotides outside the gene matches: 10. CDR3: CASTPRGLAITGELFF. CDR3 in DNA: TGTGCCAGCACCCCCCGGGGACTAGCGATTACCGGGGAGCTGTTTTTT.